The rows below give T cell receptor beta chains drawn from one sample of a study of shared T cell receptors in the human thymus. Profiling relied on immunoSEQ multiplex PCR, and the TCRdb table lists in-frame clones only, not all of them. The profile covers approximately 730,000 clones, with roughly 88% appearing a single time and about 0.0098% taken by the ten largest. The sample was also reused in another study, on human thymus T cells.

Sequenced material: thymocytes. The receptors were gathered from a girl in the first two years of life with a congenital heart defect. CDR3s include the opening cysteine and the closing phenylalanine or tryptophan. Each record gives: D gene, clone size, J gene, V gene, CDR3 DNA, CDR3 protein. D genes are given only for firm matches. Some rows have no size entry. The others give once, few or many, or a class for an expanded clone.

d_call: -; clone_size: -; j_call: TRBJ1-3; v_call: TRBV19; cdr3_nt: TGTGCCAGTAGTATAACGACGAACAGGAACTCTGGAAACACCATATATTTT; cdr3_aa: CASSITTNRNSGNTIYF
d_call: -; clone_size: -; j_call: TRBJ2-7; v_call: TRBV28; cdr3_nt: TGTGCCAGCAGTCCCCCCGGCTACGAGCAGTACTTC; cdr3_aa: CASSPPGYEQYF
d_call: -; clone_size: -; j_call: TRBJ2-1; v_call: TRBV5-6; cdr3_nt: TGTGCCAGCAGCTTCGGAGTAATCCCCACCTTCATGAACAATGAGCAGTTCTTC; cdr3_aa: CASSFGVIPTFMNNEQFF
d_call: -; clone_size: -; j_call: TRBJ1-1; v_call: TRBV5-8; cdr3_nt: TGTGCCAGCAGCCCAACTGGTCCGGTCTTT; cdr3_aa: CASSPTGPVF
d_call: -; clone_size: -; j_call: TRBJ2-7; v_call: TRBV4-1; cdr3_nt: TGCGCCAGCAGCCAAGATCCGGGAGCAGGAGACTACGAGCAGTACTTC; cdr3_aa: CASSQDPGAGDYEQYF
d_call: -; clone_size: -; j_call: TRBJ1-2; v_call: TRBV15; cdr3_nt: TGTGCCACCAGCAGAGCCAGGGGAAGGGGGTATGGCTACACCTTC; cdr3_aa: CATSRARGRGYGYTF
d_call: TRBD1; clone_size: -; j_call: TRBJ2-4; v_call: TRBV5-4; cdr3_nt: TGTGCCAGCAGCGATGAAAACAGGGGAGACATTCAGTACTTC; cdr3_aa: CASSDENRGDIQYF
d_call: -; clone_size: -; j_call: TRBJ1-2; v_call: TRBV6-1; cdr3_nt: TGTGCCAGCAGTGTAGGGGGTTACCATGGCTACACCTTC; cdr3_aa: CASSVGGYHGYTF
d_call: -; clone_size: once; j_call: TRBJ1-6; v_call: TRBV27; cdr3_nt: TGTGCCAGCAGTTTAAATCTAGGCTCACCCCTCCACTTT; cdr3_aa: CASSLNLGSPLHF
d_call: TRBD1; clone_size: -; j_call: TRBJ2-7; v_call: TRBV6-5; cdr3_nt: TGTGCCAGCAGCCACAGGGGGGCCCCCTCCTACGAGCAGTACTTC; cdr3_aa: CASSHRGAPSYEQYF
d_call: -; clone_size: few; j_call: TRBJ1-2; v_call: TRBV30; cdr3_nt: TGTGCCTGGATTGGGGGCGCAAGCTATGGCTACACCTTC; cdr3_aa: CAWIGGASYGYTF
d_call: -; clone_size: few; j_call: TRBJ2-3; v_call: TRBV7-2; cdr3_nt: TGTGCCAGCAGCTTGCAACTAGGAGGCACAGATACGCAGTATTTT; cdr3_aa: CASSLQLGGTDTQYF
d_call: TRBD1; clone_size: -; j_call: TRBJ1-1; v_call: TRBV27; cdr3_nt: TGTGCCAGCAGTTCGAGACAGGGGTCCACTGAAGCTTTCTTT; cdr3_aa: CASSSRQGSTEAFF
d_call: -; clone_size: -; j_call: TRBJ1-1; v_call: TRBV5-6; cdr3_nt: TGTGCCAGCAGGCCAGTAGAGGGTTTGGGCACTGAAGCTTTCTTT; cdr3_aa: CASRPVEGLGTEAFF
d_call: -; clone_size: -; j_call: TRBJ1-2; v_call: TRBV6-5; cdr3_nt: TGTGCCAGCAGTTACTCGGGTTGGGCCGACTATGGCTACACCTTC; cdr3_aa: CASSYSGWADYGYTF
d_call: -; clone_size: -; j_call: TRBJ2-7; v_call: TRBV7-3; cdr3_nt: TGTGCCAGCAGCTTAACGGTTGGGGGCTGTAGCTCCTACGAGCAGTACTTC; cdr3_aa: CASSLTVGGCSSYEQYF
d_call: -; clone_size: -; j_call: TRBJ2-7; v_call: TRBV5-6; cdr3_nt: TGTGCCAGCAGCTTGGGACCTCCACGACAGACCTACCCTCGGGAGCAGTACTTC; cdr3_aa: CASSLGPPRQTYPREQYF
d_call: -; clone_size: -; j_call: TRBJ1-6; v_call: TRBV4-3; cdr3_nt: TGCGCCAGCAGCCCCGGACAGAATAGCTCACCCCTCCACTTT; cdr3_aa: CASSPGQNSSPLHF
d_call: TRBD2; clone_size: once; j_call: TRBJ2-5; v_call: TRBV6-5; cdr3_nt: TGTGCCAGCAGTAAAAAGCGGGGGGGCCAAGGGACCCAGTACTTC; cdr3_aa: CASSKKRGGQGTQYF
d_call: TRBD2; clone_size: -; j_call: TRBJ2-7; v_call: TRBV5-6; cdr3_nt: TGTGCCAGCAGCCTATGGGGACTAGCGTACGAGCAGTACTTC; cdr3_aa: CASSLWGLAYEQYF
d_call: -; clone_size: -; j_call: TRBJ2-3; v_call: TRBV10-3; cdr3_nt: TGTGCCATCAGTGAGCGCACGGGGGACACAGATACGCAGTATTTT; cdr3_aa: CAISERTGDTDTQYF
d_call: TRBD2; clone_size: once; j_call: TRBJ2-2; v_call: TRBV13; cdr3_nt: TGTGCCAGCGTCGTTAGCGGGGGTCGATCGGAGCTGTTTTTT; cdr3_aa: CASVVSGGRSELFF
d_call: -; clone_size: -; j_call: TRBJ2-7; v_call: TRBV5-8; cdr3_nt: TGTGCCAGCAGCTTGGGATGTTCGGGGGGCGAGGGGCAGTACTTC; cdr3_aa: CASSLGCSGGEGQYF
d_call: TRBD2; clone_size: -; j_call: TRBJ2-1; v_call: TRBV7-8; cdr3_nt: TGTGCCAGCAGCCTACTAGCGGGGGATTGGGAGCAGTTCTTC; cdr3_aa: CASSLLAGDWEQFF
d_call: TRBD1; clone_size: -; j_call: TRBJ1-4; v_call: TRBV30; cdr3_nt: TGTGCCTGCCGACGAGGGACAGGGCCGTTTGCAACTAATGAAAAACTGTTTTTT; cdr3_aa: CACRRGTGPFATNEKLFF
d_call: -; clone_size: -; j_call: TRBJ1-1; v_call: TRBV7-9; cdr3_nt: TGTGCCAGCAGCTTCAACCCCCACTGGAACACTGAAGCTTTCTTT; cdr3_aa: CASSFNPHWNTEAFF
d_call: -; clone_size: -; j_call: TRBJ2-7; v_call: TRBV2; cdr3_nt: TGTGCCAGCAGTGAGGCCCACAGAAGCTCCTACGAGCAGTACTTC; cdr3_aa: CASSEAHRSSYEQYF
d_call: TRBD1; clone_size: -; j_call: TRBJ1-1; v_call: TRBV19; cdr3_nt: TGTGCCAGTACCTTACACCGGGACAGTGCTGAAGCTTTCTTT; cdr3_aa: CASTLHRDSAEAFF
d_call: -; clone_size: -; j_call: TRBJ1-2; v_call: TRBV5-1; cdr3_nt: TGCGCCAGCAGCTGGGAGGGGCAGAGCTATGGCTACACCTTC; cdr3_aa: CASSWEGQSYGYTF
d_call: TRBD1; clone_size: -; j_call: TRBJ2-2; v_call: TRBV27; cdr3_nt: TGTGCCAGCAGAGCCCCCGGGACAGCGAACACCGGGGAGCTGTTTTTT; cdr3_aa: CASRAPGTANTGELFF
d_call: -; clone_size: -; j_call: TRBJ2-5; v_call: TRBV2; cdr3_nt: TGTGCCAGCGTATGGGGGCCTCGGGAGACCCAGTACTTC; cdr3_aa: CASVWGPRETQYF
d_call: -; clone_size: -; j_call: TRBJ1-1; v_call: TRBV5-1; cdr3_nt: TGCGCCAGCAGCTTGGATGTGGGGGGGCTTACTATGAACACTGAAGCTTTCTTT; cdr3_aa: CASSLDVGGLTMNTEAFF
d_call: -; clone_size: -; j_call: TRBJ1-5; v_call: TRBV28; cdr3_nt: TGTGCCAGCAGCCTCAGGGGTATCGGCAATCAGCCCCAGCATTTT; cdr3_aa: CASSLRGIGNQPQHF
d_call: -; clone_size: -; j_call: TRBJ1-2; v_call: TRBV9; cdr3_nt: TGTGCCAGCAGCGTACAGGGAGGGGGTGGCTACACCTTC; cdr3_aa: CASSVQGGGGYTF
d_call: TRBD1; clone_size: -; j_call: TRBJ1-3; v_call: TRBV9; cdr3_nt: TGTGCCAGCAGCGTTCTAGACAGGGTGAGAGACACCATATATTTT; cdr3_aa: CASSVLDRVRDTIYF
d_call: -; clone_size: -; j_call: TRBJ1-1; v_call: TRBV28; cdr3_nt: TGTGCCAGCACCCCCCAGGCGTTGAACACTGAAGCTTTCTTT; cdr3_aa: CASTPQALNTEAFF
d_call: -; clone_size: -; j_call: TRBJ2-1; v_call: TRBV12-5; cdr3_nt: TGTGCTAGTGTCCTTTTAGCGGACGACTACAATGAGCAGTTCTTC; cdr3_aa: CASVLLADDYNEQFF
d_call: TRBD1; clone_size: few; j_call: TRBJ2-5; v_call: TRBV4-3; cdr3_nt: TGCGCCAGCAGCCAAGACAGGGGGCGCGGTGAGGGGACCCAGTACTTC; cdr3_aa: CASSQDRGRGEGTQYF
d_call: -; clone_size: few; j_call: TRBJ1-2; v_call: TRBV11-2; cdr3_nt: TGTGCCAGCAGCCGGAAGTGGCGGGGCTACACCTTC; cdr3_aa: CASSRKWRGYTF
d_call: -; clone_size: -; j_call: TRBJ1-6; v_call: TRBV28; cdr3_nt: TGTGCCAGCGAACAGACCAATTCACCCCTCCACTTT; cdr3_aa: CASEQTNSPLHF
d_call: -; clone_size: -; j_call: TRBJ1-2; v_call: TRBV6-1; cdr3_nt: TGTGCCAGCAGAAAACCGTACACTAACTATGGCTACACCTTC; cdr3_aa: CASRKPYTNYGYTF
d_call: -; clone_size: few; j_call: TRBJ1-1; v_call: TRBV29-1; cdr3_nt: TGCAGCGTTGAAAAGTGGACCAGGGATAACACGGACACTGAAGCTTTCTTT; cdr3_aa: CSVEKWTRDNTDTEAFF
d_call: TRBD1; clone_size: -; j_call: TRBJ1-1; v_call: TRBV29-1; cdr3_nt: TGCAGCGCTAAAGGGGCAGGGGGCACCGTCATGAACACTGAAGCTTTCTTT; cdr3_aa: CSAKGAGGTVMNTEAFF
d_call: TRBD2; clone_size: once; j_call: TRBJ2-7; v_call: TRBV7-9; cdr3_nt: TGTGCCAGCAGCGCAACGGGACTAGCGGGGGCAACCTACGAGCAGTACTTC; cdr3_aa: CASSATGLAGATYEQYF
d_call: -; clone_size: -; j_call: TRBJ1-3; v_call: TRBV28; cdr3_nt: TGTGCCAGCAGTTCCTCCCTTGACAGCTCTGGAAACACCATATATTTT; cdr3_aa: CASSSSLDSSGNTIYF
d_call: TRBD1; clone_size: -; j_call: TRBJ1-1; v_call: TRBV7-2; cdr3_nt: TGTGCCAGCAGCTTATTGTCCCGGACAGGGTTTTTTAACACTGAAGCTTTCTTT; cdr3_aa: CASSLLSRTGFFNTEAFF
d_call: -; clone_size: once; j_call: TRBJ1-1; v_call: TRBV7-8; cdr3_nt: TGTGCCAGCAGCTTTACAAGGCTCAGGGGAAACACTGAAGCTTTCTTT; cdr3_aa: CASSFTRLRGNTEAFF
d_call: TRBD2; clone_size: -; j_call: TRBJ2-5; v_call: TRBV29-1; cdr3_nt: TGCAGCGTTGATAAGCGCGGGGGGCCCGCGTACTTC; cdr3_aa: CSVDKRGGPAYF
d_call: -; clone_size: -; j_call: TRBJ1-1; v_call: TRBV5-1; cdr3_nt: TGCGCCAGCAGCCCCGGGAGGGACACTGAAGCTTTCTTT; cdr3_aa: CASSPGRDTEAFF
d_call: -; clone_size: -; j_call: TRBJ1-2; v_call: TRBV20-1; cdr3_nt: TGCAGTGCTTTTCGGTATGGCTACACCTTC; cdr3_aa: CSAFRYGYTF
d_call: -; clone_size: -; j_call: TRBJ1-2; v_call: TRBV2; cdr3_nt: TGTGCCAGCAGTCCTACTGGGGGGGACCCCTATGGCTACACCTTC; cdr3_aa: CASSPTGGDPYGYTF
d_call: -; clone_size: -; j_call: TRBJ1-2; v_call: TRBV19; cdr3_nt: TGTGCCAGTAGTATAATTCTCCTTACAGGGCCCTCGGGCTATGGCTACACCTTC; cdr3_aa: CASSIILLTGPSGYGYTF
d_call: -; clone_size: -; j_call: TRBJ2-3; v_call: TRBV28; cdr3_nt: TGTGCCACAAGTTTAGACGGCTCAGGGGAGTATCCAGATACGCAGTATTTT; cdr3_aa: CATSLDGSGEYPDTQYF